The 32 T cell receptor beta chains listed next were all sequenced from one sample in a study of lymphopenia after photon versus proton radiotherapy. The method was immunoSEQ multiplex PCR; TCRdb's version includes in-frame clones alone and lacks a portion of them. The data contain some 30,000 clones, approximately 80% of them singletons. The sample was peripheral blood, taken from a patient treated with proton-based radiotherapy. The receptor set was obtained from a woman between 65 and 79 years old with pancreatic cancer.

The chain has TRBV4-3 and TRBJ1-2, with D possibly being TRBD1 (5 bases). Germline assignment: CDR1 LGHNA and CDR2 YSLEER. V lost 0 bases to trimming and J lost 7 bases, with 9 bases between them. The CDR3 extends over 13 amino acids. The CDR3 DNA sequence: TGCGCCAGCAGCCAAGAAGAGAGGGGTGGCTACACCTTC. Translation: CASSQEERGGYTF.

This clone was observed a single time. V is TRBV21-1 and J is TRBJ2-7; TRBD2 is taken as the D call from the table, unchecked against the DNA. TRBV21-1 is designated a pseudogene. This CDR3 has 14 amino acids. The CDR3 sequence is CASSSLIGSYEQYF. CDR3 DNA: TGTGCCAGCAGCTCTTTGATCGGGTCCTACGAGCAGTACTTC.

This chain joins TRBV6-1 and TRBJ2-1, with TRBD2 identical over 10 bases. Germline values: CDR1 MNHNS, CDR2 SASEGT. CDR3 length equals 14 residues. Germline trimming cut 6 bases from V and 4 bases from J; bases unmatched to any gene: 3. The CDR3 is CASRASGSYNEQFF. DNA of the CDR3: TGTGCCAGCAGGGCTAGCGGGAGTTACAATGAGCAGTTCTTC.

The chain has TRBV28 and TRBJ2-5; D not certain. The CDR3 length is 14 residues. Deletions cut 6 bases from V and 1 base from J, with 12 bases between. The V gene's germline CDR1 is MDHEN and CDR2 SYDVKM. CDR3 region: CASSRLDAQETQYF. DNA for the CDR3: TGTGCCAGCAGCCGATTGGACGCCCAAGAGACCCAGTACTTC.

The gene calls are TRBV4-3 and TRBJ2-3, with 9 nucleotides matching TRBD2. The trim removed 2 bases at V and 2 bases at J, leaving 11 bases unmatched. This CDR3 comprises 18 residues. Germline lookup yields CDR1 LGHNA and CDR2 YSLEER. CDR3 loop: CASSQQTVAGGITDTQYF. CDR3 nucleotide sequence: TGCGCCAGCAGCCAACAAACCGTGGCGGGAGGGATCACAGATACGCAGTATTTT.

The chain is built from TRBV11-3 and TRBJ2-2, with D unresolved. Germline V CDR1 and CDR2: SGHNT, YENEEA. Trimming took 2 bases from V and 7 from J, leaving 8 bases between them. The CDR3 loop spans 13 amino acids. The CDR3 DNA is TGTGCCAGCAGCTTAATGGGGATCGGGGAGCTGTTTTTT. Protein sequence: CASSLMGIGELFF.

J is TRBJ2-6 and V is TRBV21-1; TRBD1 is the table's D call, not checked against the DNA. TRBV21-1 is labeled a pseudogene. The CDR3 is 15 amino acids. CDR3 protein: CASSLQFSGANVLTF. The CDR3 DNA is TGTGCCAGCAGCTTACAGTTCTCTGGGGCCAACGTCCTGACTTTC.

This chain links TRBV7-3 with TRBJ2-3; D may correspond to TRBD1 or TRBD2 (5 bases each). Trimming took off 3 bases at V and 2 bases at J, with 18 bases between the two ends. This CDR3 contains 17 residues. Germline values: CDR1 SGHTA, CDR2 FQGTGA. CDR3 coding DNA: TGTGCCAGCAGCTTGGGGGAAGACGGAGACACCACAGATACGCAGTATTTT. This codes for CASSLGEDGDTTDTQYF.

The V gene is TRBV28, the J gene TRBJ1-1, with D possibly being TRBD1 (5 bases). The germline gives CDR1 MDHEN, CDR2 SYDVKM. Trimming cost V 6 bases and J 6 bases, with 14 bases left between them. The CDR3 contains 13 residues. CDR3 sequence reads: CASSLEMGPEAFF. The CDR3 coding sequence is TGTGCCAGCAGCCTGGAAATGGGGCCTGAAGCTTTCTTT.

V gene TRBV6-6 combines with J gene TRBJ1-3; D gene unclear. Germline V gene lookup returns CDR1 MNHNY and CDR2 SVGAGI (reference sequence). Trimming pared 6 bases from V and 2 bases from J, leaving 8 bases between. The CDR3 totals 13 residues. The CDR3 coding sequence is TGTGCCAGCAGAGGATCCACTGGAAACACCATATATTTT. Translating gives CASRGSTGNTIYF.

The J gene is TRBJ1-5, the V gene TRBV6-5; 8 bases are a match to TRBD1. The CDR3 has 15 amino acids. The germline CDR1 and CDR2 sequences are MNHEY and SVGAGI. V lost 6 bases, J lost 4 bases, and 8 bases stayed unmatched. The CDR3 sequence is CASSPGQGGNQPQHF. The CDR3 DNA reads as TGTGCCAGCAGCCCCGGACAGGGAGGAAATCAGCCCCAGCATTTT.

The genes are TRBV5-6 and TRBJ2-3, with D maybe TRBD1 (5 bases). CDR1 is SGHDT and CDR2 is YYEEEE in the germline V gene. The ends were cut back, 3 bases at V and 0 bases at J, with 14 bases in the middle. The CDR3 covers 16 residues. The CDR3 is CASSSSDRGSTDTQYF. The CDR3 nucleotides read TGTGCCAGCAGCTCGTCCGATAGGGGTAGCACAGATACGCAGTATTTT.

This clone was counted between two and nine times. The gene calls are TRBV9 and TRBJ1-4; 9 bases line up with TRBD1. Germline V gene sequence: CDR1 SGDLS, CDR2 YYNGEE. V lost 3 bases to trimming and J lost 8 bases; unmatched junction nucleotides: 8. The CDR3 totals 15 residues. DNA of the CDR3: TGTGCCAGCAGCGGGGGGCCCGGGACAGGGGAAAAACTGTTTTTT. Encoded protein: CASSGGPGTGEKLFF.

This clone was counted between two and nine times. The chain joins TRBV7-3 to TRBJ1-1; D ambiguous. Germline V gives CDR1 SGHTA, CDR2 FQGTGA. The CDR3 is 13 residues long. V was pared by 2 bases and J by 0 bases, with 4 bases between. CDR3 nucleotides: TGTGCCAGCAGCTTAGTTGTGAACACTGAAGCTTTCTTT. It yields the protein CASSLVVNTEAFF. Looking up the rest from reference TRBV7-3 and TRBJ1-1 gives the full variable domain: GAGVSQTPSNKVTEKGKYVELRCDPISGHTALYWYRQSLGQGPEFLIYFQGTGAADDSGLPNDRFFAVRPEGSVSTLKIQRTERGDSAVYLCASSLVVNTEAFFGQGTRLTVV.

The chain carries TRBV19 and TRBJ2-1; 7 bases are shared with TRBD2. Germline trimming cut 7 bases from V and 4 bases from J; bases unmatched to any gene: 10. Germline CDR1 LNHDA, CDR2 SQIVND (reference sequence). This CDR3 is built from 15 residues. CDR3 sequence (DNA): TGTGCCAGTACCCAGCCGGCGGGAGATTACAATGAGCAGTTCTTC. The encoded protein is CASTQPAGDYNEQFF.

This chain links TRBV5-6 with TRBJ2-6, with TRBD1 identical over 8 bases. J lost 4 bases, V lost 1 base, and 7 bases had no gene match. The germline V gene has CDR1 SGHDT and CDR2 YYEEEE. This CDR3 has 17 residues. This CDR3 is CASSLRQGAGGANVLTF. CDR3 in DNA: TGTGCCAGCAGCTTGAGGCAGGGGGCGGGAGGGGCCAACGTCCTGACTTTC.

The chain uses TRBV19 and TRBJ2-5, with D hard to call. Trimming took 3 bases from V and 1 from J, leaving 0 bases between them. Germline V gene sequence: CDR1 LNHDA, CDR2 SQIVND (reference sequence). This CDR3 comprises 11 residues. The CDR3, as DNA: TGTGCCAGTAGTATCCAAGAGACCCAGTACTTC. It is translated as CASSIQETQYF.

CDR3 in amino acids: CASSPSLAKDEQFF. The CDR3 DNA reads as TGTGCCAGCTCACCGTCCCTAGCGAAAGATGAGCAGTTCTTC. V gene TRBV18 combines with J gene TRBJ2-1; tentative D call: TRBD2 (6 bases). CDR1 KGHSH and CDR2 LQKENI come from the germline V gene. CDR3 size: 14 residues. Trimming took off 3 bases at V and 8 bases at J, with 14 bases between the two ends. Together with reference TRBV18 and TRBJ2-1, the CDR3 gives the full variable domain: NAGVMQNPRHLVRRRGQEARLRCSPMKGHSHVYWYRQLPEEGLKFMVYLQKENIIDESGMPKERFSAEFPKEGPSILRIQQVVRGDSAAYFCASSPSLAKDEQFFGPGTRLTVL.

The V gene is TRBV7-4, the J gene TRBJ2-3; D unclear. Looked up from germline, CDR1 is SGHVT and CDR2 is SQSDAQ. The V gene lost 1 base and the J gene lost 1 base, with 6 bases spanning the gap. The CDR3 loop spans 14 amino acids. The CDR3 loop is CASSLVVCTDTQYF. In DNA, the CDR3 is TGTGCCAGCAGCTTAGTGGTTTGCACAGATACGCAGTATTTT.

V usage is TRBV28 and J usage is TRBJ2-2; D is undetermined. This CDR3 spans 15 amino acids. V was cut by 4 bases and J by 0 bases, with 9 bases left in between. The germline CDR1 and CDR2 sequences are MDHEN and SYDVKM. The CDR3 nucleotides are TGTGCCAGCAGTTCAGGCCGGGCGAACACCGGGGAGCTGTTTTTT. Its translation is CASSSGRANTGELFF.

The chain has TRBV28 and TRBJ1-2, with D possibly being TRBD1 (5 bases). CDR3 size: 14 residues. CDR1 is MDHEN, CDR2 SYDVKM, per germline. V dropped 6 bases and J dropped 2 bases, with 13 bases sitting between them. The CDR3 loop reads CASSSAGGNYGYTF. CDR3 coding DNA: TGTGCCAGCAGCTCGGCGGGGGGGAACTATGGCTACACCTTC.

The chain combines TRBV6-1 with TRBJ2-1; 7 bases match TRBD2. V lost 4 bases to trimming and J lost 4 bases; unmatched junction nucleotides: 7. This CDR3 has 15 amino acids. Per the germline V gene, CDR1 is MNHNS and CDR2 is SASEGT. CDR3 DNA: TGTGCCAGCAGTGGGACTAGGCGGGGGTACAATGAGCAGTTCTTC. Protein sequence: CASSGTRRGYNEQFF.

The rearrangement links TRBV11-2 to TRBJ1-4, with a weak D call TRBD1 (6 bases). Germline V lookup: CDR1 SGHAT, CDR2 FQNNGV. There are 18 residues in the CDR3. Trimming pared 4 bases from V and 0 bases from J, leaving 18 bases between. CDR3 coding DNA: TGTGCCAGCAGCTCCCTAGGGACAAGACGTGCAACTAATGAAAAACTGTTTTTT. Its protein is CASSSLGTRRATNEKLFF.

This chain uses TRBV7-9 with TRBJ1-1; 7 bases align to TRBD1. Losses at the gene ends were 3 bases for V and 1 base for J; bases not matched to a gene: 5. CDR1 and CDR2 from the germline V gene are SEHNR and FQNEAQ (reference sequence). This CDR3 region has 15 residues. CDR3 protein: CASSFGQAENTEAFF. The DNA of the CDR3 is TGTGCCAGCAGCTTCGGACAGGCGGAGAACACTGAAGCTTTCTTT.

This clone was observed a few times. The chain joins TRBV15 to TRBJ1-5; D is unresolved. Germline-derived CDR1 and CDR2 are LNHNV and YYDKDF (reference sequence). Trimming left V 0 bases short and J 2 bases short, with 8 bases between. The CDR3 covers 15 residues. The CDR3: CATSREVEGNQPQHF. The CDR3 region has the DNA TGTGCCACCAGCAGAGAAGTCGAAGGCAATCAGCCCCAGCATTTT.

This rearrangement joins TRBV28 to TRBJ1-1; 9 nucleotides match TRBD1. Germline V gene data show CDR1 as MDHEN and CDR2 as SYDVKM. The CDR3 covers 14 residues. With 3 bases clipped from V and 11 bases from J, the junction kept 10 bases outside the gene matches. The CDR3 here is CASSFSWDRAGAFF. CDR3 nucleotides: TGTGCCAGCAGTTTCTCCTGGGACAGGGCGGGGGCTTTCTTT. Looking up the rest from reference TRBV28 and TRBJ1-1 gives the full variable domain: DVKVTQSSRYLVKRTGEKVFLECVQDMDHENMFWYRQDPGLGLRLIYFSYDVKMKEKGDIPEGYSVSREKKERFSLILESASTNQTSMYLCASSFSWDRAGAFFGQGTRLTVV.

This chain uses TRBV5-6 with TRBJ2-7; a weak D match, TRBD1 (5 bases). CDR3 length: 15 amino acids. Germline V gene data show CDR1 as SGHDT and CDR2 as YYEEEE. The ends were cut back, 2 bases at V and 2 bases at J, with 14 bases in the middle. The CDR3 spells CASSLGEQYAYEQYF. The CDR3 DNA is TGTGCCAGCAGCTTAGGGGAACAGTATGCCTACGAGCAGTACTTC.

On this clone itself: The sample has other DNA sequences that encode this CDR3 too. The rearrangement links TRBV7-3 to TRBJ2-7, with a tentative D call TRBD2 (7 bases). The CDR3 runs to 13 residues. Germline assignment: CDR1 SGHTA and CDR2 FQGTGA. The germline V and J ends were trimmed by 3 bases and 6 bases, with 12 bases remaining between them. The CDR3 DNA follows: TGTGCCAGCAGCTTGGGGGGGCGCAGCGAGCAGTACTTC. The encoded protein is CASSLGGRSEQYF. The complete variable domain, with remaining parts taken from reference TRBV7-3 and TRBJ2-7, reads GAGVSQTPSNKVTEKGKYVELRCDPISGHTALYWYRQSLGQGPEFLIYFQGTGAADDSGLPNDRFFAVRPEGSVSTLKIQRTERGDSAVYLCASSLGGRSEQYFGPGTRLTVT.

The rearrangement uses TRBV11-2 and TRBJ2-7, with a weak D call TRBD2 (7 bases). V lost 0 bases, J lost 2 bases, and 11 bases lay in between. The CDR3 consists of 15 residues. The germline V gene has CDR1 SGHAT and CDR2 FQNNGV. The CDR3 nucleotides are TGTGCCAGCAGCTTAGATCCGGGGGGCGCCTACGAGCAGTACTTC. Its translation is CASSLDPGGAYEQYF. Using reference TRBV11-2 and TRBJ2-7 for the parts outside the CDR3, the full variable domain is EAGVAQSPRYKIIEKRQSVAFWCNPISGHATLYWYQQILGQGPKLLIQFQNNGVVDDSQLPKDRFSAERLKGVDSTLKIQPAKLEDSAVYLCASSLDPGGAYEQYFGPGTRLTVT.

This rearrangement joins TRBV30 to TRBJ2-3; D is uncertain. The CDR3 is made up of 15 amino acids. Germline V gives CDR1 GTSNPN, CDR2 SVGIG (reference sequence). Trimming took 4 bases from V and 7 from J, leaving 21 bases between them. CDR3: CAWNYGSIPIHTQYF. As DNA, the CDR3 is TGTGCCTGGAATTATGGCTCAATCCCTATTCATACGCAGTATTTT. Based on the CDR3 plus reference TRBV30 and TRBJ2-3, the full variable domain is SQTIHQWPATLVQPVGSPLSLECTVEGTSNPNLYWYRQAAGRGLQLLFYSVGIGQISSEVPQNLSASRPQDRQFILSSKKLLLSDSGFYLCAWNYGSIPIHTQYFGPGTRLTVL.

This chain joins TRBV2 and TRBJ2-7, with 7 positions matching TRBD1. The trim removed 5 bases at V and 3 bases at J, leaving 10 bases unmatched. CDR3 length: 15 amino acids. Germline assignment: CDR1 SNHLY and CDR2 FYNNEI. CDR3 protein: CASSYEQGPFYEQYF. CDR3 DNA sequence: TGTGCCAGCAGTTATGAACAGGGGCCGTTCTACGAGCAGTACTTC.

This chain's CDR3 is CASSPQGGSTDTQYF. The DNA for the CDR3 is TGTGCCAGCAGCCCTCAGGGGGGGAGCACAGATACGCAGTATTTT. The V and J genes are TRBV11-2 and TRBJ2-3, with D perhaps matching TRBD1 or TRBD2 (7 bases each). The germline V and J ends were trimmed by 5 bases and 0 bases, with 12 bases remaining between them. This CDR3 comprises 15 residues. Germline V gives CDR1 SGHAT, CDR2 FQNNGV.